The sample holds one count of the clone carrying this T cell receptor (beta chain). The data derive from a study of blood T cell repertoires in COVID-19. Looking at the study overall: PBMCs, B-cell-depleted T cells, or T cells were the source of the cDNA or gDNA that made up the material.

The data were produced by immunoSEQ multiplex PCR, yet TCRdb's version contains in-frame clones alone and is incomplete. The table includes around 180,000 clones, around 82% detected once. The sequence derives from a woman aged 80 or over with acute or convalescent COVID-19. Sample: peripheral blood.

The DNA for the CDR3 is TGTGCCAGTAGCCAGAGACTAGCGCGTTCGTCCGGGGAGCTGTTTTTT. This encodes CASSQRLARSSGELFF. The J gene is TRBJ2-2, the V gene TRBV19; 8 bases match TRBD2. V was pared by 6 bases and J by 6 bases, with 12 bases of the junction left unmatched. Germline V lookup: CDR1 LNHDA, CDR2 SQIVND (reference sequence). This CDR3 region has 16 residues. Variable domain in full (rest from reference TRBV19 and TRBJ2-2): DGGITQSPKYLFRKEGQNVTLSCEQNLNHDAMYWYRQDPGQGLRLIYYSQIVNDFQKGDIAEGYSVSREKKESFPLTVTSAQKNPTAFYLCASSQRLARSSGELFFGEGSRLTVL.